These T cell receptor beta chains were read from a single sample in a study of T cell clonotyping in hematopoietic cell transplantation. The table came from immunoSEQ multiplex PCR; TCRdb's copy has only in-frame clones and leaves some out. Of 70,000 or so clones in the sample, around 94% were seen once. Specimen: peripheral blood mononuclear cells. These receptor sequences come from a man between 50 and 59 years old in good health. Some clones in this sample may be carry-over from other donors' samples. Both conserved end residues are part of each CDR3. The D gene is left open where the match is weak. Size is stated for part of the rows, as once, few or many counts, or as a class when the clone is expanded.

v_call: TRBV28; j_call: TRBJ1-5; clone_size: NA; d_call: TRBD1; cdr3_aa: CASRIRRDRVNQPQHF; cdr3_nt: TGTGCCAGCAGGATCAGACGGGACAGGGTAAATCAGCCCCAGCATTTT
v_call: TRBV6-5; j_call: TRBJ2-1; clone_size: once; d_call: TRBD2; cdr3_aa: CASSTLAGSYNEQFF; cdr3_nt: TGTGCCAGCAGTACCCTAGCGGGCTCCTACAATGAGCAGTTCTTC
v_call: TRBV7-2; j_call: TRBJ2-2; clone_size: few; d_call: NA; cdr3_aa: CASSPDLGELFF; cdr3_nt: TGTGCCAGCAGCCCCGATCTCGGGGAGCTGTTTTTT
v_call: TRBV7-8; j_call: TRBJ1-5; clone_size: NA; d_call: TRBD1; cdr3_aa: CASSTIQGNQPQHF; cdr3_nt: TGTGCCAGCAGCACTATACAGGGGAATCAGCCCCAGCATTTT
v_call: TRBV28; j_call: TRBJ1-2; clone_size: NA; d_call: NA; cdr3_aa: CASSFLGEWDDGYTF; cdr3_nt: TGTGCCAGCAGTTTTCTTGGGGAGTGGGATGACGGCTACACCTTC
v_call: TRBV7-9; j_call: TRBJ2-7; clone_size: NA; d_call: NA; cdr3_aa: CASSTSLLSSYEQYF; cdr3_nt: TGTGCCAGCAGCACCAGTCTGCTAAGCTCCTACGAGCAGTACTTC
v_call: TRBV7-2; j_call: TRBJ1-2; clone_size: NA; d_call: NA; cdr3_aa: CASSIPATLYGYTF; cdr3_nt: TGTGCCAGCAGCATCCCAGCAACACTCTATGGCTACACCTTC
v_call: TRBV6-5; j_call: TRBJ2-5; clone_size: NA; d_call: TRBD2; cdr3_aa: CASSYGTSRGGETQYF; cdr3_nt: TGTGCCAGCAGTTATGGGACTAGCAGAGGGGGGGAGACCCAGTACTTC
v_call: TRBV27; j_call: TRBJ2-7; clone_size: once; d_call: NA; cdr3_aa: CARPRGAQFPFTYEQYF; cdr3_nt: TGTGCCAGGCCACGGGGGGCGCAATTTCCCTTCACCTACGAGCAGTACTTC
v_call: TRBV14; j_call: TRBJ1-1; clone_size: once; d_call: NA; cdr3_aa: CASSPNWNTEAFF; cdr3_nt: TGTGCCAGCAGCCCTAACTGGAACACTGAAGCTTTCTTT
v_call: TRBV9; j_call: TRBJ1-3; clone_size: NA; d_call: NA; cdr3_aa: CASSVDGQEIGNTIYF; cdr3_nt: TGTGCCAGCAGCGTAGACGGTCAGGAGATTGGAAACACCATATATTTT
v_call: TRBV28; j_call: TRBJ1-5; clone_size: NA; d_call: NA; cdr3_aa: CATEYSNQPQHF; cdr3_nt: TGTGCCACTGAGTATAGCAATCAGCCCCAGCATTTT
v_call: TRBV7-3; j_call: TRBJ2-7; clone_size: once; d_call: TRBD1; cdr3_aa: CASSYVRGQEQYF; cdr3_nt: TGTGCCAGCAGTTACGTAAGGGGGCAAGAGCAGTACTTC
v_call: TRBV25-1; j_call: TRBJ1-6; clone_size: NA; d_call: NA; cdr3_aa: CASSGRVDSPLHF; cdr3_nt: TGTGCCAGCAGTGGTAGGGTTGATTCACCCCTCCACTTT
v_call: TRBV7-9; j_call: TRBJ1-2; clone_size: NA; d_call: NA; cdr3_aa: CASSLKTGMVNNYGYTF; cdr3_nt: TGTGCCAGCAGCTTAAAGACCGGGATGGTTAATAACTATGGCTACACCTTC
v_call: TRBV7-2; j_call: TRBJ1-4; clone_size: NA; d_call: NA; cdr3_aa: CASSLMGPREKLFF; cdr3_nt: TGTGCCAGCAGCTTAATGGGACCTCGGGAAAAACTGTTTTTT
v_call: TRBV7-2; j_call: TRBJ2-7; clone_size: NA; d_call: NA; cdr3_aa: CASSLARTNEQYF; cdr3_nt: TGTGCCAGCAGCTTAGCCAGGACCAACGAGCAGTACTTC
v_call: TRBV29-1; j_call: TRBJ2-3; clone_size: NA; d_call: TRBD1; cdr3_aa: CSVGTVMNTQYF; cdr3_nt: TGCAGCGTAGGGACAGTAATGAATACGCAGTATTTT
v_call: TRBV6-6; j_call: TRBJ2-7; clone_size: NA; d_call: NA; cdr3_aa: CASSPGAYEQYF; cdr3_nt: TGTGCCAGCAGCCCCGGGGCCTACGAGCAGTACTTC
v_call: TRBV5-1; j_call: TRBJ1-1; clone_size: NA; d_call: TRBD1; cdr3_aa: CASSTGQGPTEAFF; cdr3_nt: TGCGCCAGCAGCACCGGACAGGGTCCGACTGAAGCTTTCTTT
v_call: TRBV19; j_call: TRBJ1-1; clone_size: NA; d_call: NA; cdr3_aa: CASSMGRTVKAFF; cdr3_nt: TGTGCCAGTAGTATGGGTAGGACAGTCAAAGCTTTCTTT
v_call: TRBV19; j_call: TRBJ2-7; clone_size: NA; d_call: NA; cdr3_aa: CASSPRTRTYEQYF; cdr3_nt: TGTGCCAGTAGTCCTCGGACACGGACCTACGAGCAGTACTTC
v_call: TRBV30; j_call: TRBJ1-3; clone_size: NA; d_call: NA; cdr3_aa: CAWSPSPGNTIYF; cdr3_nt: TGTGCCTGGAGTCCATCTCCTGGAAACACCATATATTTT
v_call: TRBV6-5; j_call: TRBJ1-5; clone_size: NA; d_call: TRBD1; cdr3_aa: CASRDRGGQPQHF; cdr3_nt: TGTGCCAGCAGAGACAGGGGGGGGCAGCCCCAGCATTTT
v_call: TRBV4-3; j_call: TRBJ2-6; clone_size: NA; d_call: TRBD1; cdr3_aa: CASSPQTGGAYGANVLTF; cdr3_nt: TGCGCCAGCAGCCCTCAAACAGGGGGCGCTTATGGGGCCAACGTCCTGACTTTC
v_call: TRBV10-3; j_call: TRBJ2-6; clone_size: once; d_call: TRBD1; cdr3_aa: CAIRPGQGGVTSGANVLTF; cdr3_nt: TGTGCCATCAGACCTGGACAGGGAGGTGTTACGTCTGGGGCCAACGTCCTGACTTTC
v_call: TRBV11-1; j_call: TRBJ2-7; clone_size: NA; d_call: NA; cdr3_aa: CASSLKPVYEQYF; cdr3_nt: TGTGCCAGCAGCTTAAAACCAGTCTACGAGCAGTACTTC
v_call: TRBV5-1; j_call: TRBJ1-4; clone_size: NA; d_call: TRBD1; cdr3_aa: CASSPQTGTNEKLFF; cdr3_nt: TGCGCCAGCAGCCCGCAGACAGGGACTAATGAAAAACTGTTTTTT
v_call: TRBV27; j_call: TRBJ1-2; clone_size: NA; d_call: NA; cdr3_aa: CASTAQGLGGYTF; cdr3_nt: TGTGCCAGCACTGCTCAGGGTCTCGGTGGCTACACCTTC
v_call: TRBV6-6; j_call: TRBJ1-2; clone_size: NA; d_call: TRBD1; cdr3_aa: CVQGGPNYGYTF; cdr3_nt: TGTGTACAGGGGGGGCCGAACTATGGCTACACCTTC
v_call: TRBV11-2; j_call: TRBJ1-6; clone_size: NA; d_call: NA; cdr3_aa: CASSFSGHNSPLHF; cdr3_nt: TGTGCCAGCAGCTTTTCAGGGCACAATTCACCCCTCCACTTT